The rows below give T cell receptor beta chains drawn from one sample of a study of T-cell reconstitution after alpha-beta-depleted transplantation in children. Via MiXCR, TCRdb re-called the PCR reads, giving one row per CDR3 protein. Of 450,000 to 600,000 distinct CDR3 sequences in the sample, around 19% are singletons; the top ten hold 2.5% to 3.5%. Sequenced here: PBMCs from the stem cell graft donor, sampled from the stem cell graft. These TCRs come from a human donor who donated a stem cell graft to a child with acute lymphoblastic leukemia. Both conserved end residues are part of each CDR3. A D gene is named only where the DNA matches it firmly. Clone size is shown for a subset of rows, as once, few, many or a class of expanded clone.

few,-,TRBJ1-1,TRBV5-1,CASSPGPSNTEAFF
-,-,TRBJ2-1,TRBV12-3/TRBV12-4,CASSSWGKGPDEQFF
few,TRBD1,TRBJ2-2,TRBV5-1,CASRVTQGANTGELFF
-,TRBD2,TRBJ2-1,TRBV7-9,CASSFMAGEGDEQFF
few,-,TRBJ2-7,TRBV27,CASSGGGETGNRIYEQYF
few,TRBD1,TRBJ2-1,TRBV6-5,CASGYVFRGHGEQFF
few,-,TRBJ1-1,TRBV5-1,CASSYVGNTEAFF
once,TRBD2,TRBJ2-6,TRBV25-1,CASHTSGVSGANVLTF
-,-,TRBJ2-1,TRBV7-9,CASSPGPAKDEQFF
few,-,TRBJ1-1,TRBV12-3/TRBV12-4,CASKLLGGPEAFF
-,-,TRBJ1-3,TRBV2,CASSELGQGNTIYF
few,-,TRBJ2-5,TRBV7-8,CASSLVWVEETQYF
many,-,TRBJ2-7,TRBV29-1,CSAGGPSYEQYF
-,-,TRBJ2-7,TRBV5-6,CASSTGGFKTYEQYF
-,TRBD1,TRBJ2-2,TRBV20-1,CSANPPGQLYTGELFF